This record looks at one T cell receptor beta chain sequence and its context. Its antigen is not known. The read stops 3 residues short of the end of the CDR3; the missing end is completed from the germline J gene. The data originate from a study of T cells in women clearing cervical HPV infection. Study-wide findings and caveats: CIN3+ cases had significantly higher TCR richness than controls; evenness did not differ.

Cervical HPV DNA detected by MY09/MY11 PCR, typed by dot-blot. CDR1 and CDR2 from the germline V gene are SGHVS and FQNEAQ. This CDR3 contains 16 residues. Unmatched junction bases numbered 7, after V lost 3 bases and J lost 1 base. Clones were sequenced by immunoSEQ multiplex PCR, and TCRdb holds only the in-frame ones, with some missing. The listing contains about 30,000 clones. This rearrangement joins TRBV7-8 to TRBJ1-1; 8 bases align to TRBD1. The sample taken for sequencing was blood buffy coat. This receptor was obtained from a woman aged 18 to 75 with a cervical HPV16 infection that either progressed to CIN3+ or cleared (not recorded which). The sequenced part of the CDR3 DNA is TGTGCCAGCAGCTTTAATCTAGACAGGGGGAACACTGAA. Amino acids: CASSFNLDRGNTE. The CDR3 in its entirety is CASSFNLDRGNTEAFF.